This TCR beta chain was obtained from a study of T cell responses to AZD1222 COVID-19 vaccine. Regarding the study as a whole: Dominant at 160-218 and 743-854, vaccine-associated CD4 TCRs also spanned spike. In a largely white British group with more females than males, clonal diversity was possibly underestimated. Receipt of two AZD1222 doses was followed by a rise in Spike-specific TCR breadth and depth.

Repertoires were generated with immunoSEQ multiplex PCR, while TCRdb's copy carries only in-frame clones and drops some. This sample has roughly 140,000 clones, with around 88% found just once. In regard to this clone: What it binds is not known.

Germline CDR1 and CDR2: SGHDT and YYEEEE. V trimming: 1 base; J trimming: 7 bases; junction bases outside the gene matches: 9. The CDR3 runs to 15 residues. The origin of this receptor is an adult in good health. The material was peripheral blood, obtained on day 0 of AZD1222 vaccination. The chain links TRBV5-6 to TRBJ1-2, with 8 bases aligning to TRBD1. CDR3 nucleotides: TGTGCCAGCAGCTTGCGGCGGACAGGGATCGGTGGCTACACCTTC. This gives the protein CASSLRRTGIGGYTF.